The rows below give T cell receptor beta chains drawn from one sample of a study of molecular identifiers for immune sequencing clone quantification. TCRdb analysed the PCR reads with MiXCR anew, one entry per CDR3 protein. The sample yields 63,000 or so distinct CDR3 sequences, over 15% seen once. What was sequenced was naive CD8+ T cells from blood, with Jurkat cell RNA spiked in. Receptor source: a human donor in good health. Some libraries in this study had Jurkat cell RNA spiked in. Both conserved end residues are part of each CDR3. The D gene is left open where the match is weak. Clone size appears in some rows only: once, few, many, or a class for an expanded clone.

D: NA
V: TRBV7-6
size: many
J: TRBJ1-4
DNA: TGTGCCAGCAGTTTGGAAGGTGAAAAACTGTTTTTT
CDR3: CASSLEGEKLFF

D: TRBD1
V: TRBV6-5
size: NA
J: TRBJ1-2
DNA: TGTGCCAGCAGTTACGAGGGGGCAGGCTATGGCTACACCTTC
CDR3: CASSYEGAGYGYTF

D: NA
V: TRBV4-1
size: NA
J: TRBJ2-1
DNA: TGCGCCAGCAGCCAAGAAAAGTCAAACCCGAATGAGCAGTTCTTC
CDR3: CASSQEKSNPNEQFF

D: TRBD1
V: TRBV19
size: many
J: TRBJ2-7
DNA: TGTGCCAGTAGTATAACAGGGGACTACGAGCAGTACTTC
CDR3: CASSITGDYEQYF

D: TRBD1
V: TRBV27
size: few
J: TRBJ2-5
DNA: TGTGCCAGCAGTTCCTTACAGGGGCCACAAGAGACCCAGTACTTC
CDR3: CASSSLQGPQETQYF

D: NA
V: TRBV7-2
size: many
J: TRBJ2-1
DNA: TGTGCCAGCATAGGAGGAGTCTACAATGAGCAGTTCTTC
CDR3: CASIGGVYNEQFF

D: NA
V: TRBV7-9
size: many
J: TRBJ2-3
DNA: TGTGCCAGCAGCTATGAGGAGGGTACGACAGATACGCAGTATTTT
CDR3: CASSYEEGTTDTQYF

D: NA
V: TRBV15
size: many
J: TRBJ1-5
DNA: TGTGCCACCAGCAAAGAGGGGTTTACCGGTAATCAGCCCCAGCATTTT
CDR3: CATSKEGFTGNQPQHF

D: NA
V: TRBV12-3/TRBV12-4
size: many
J: TRBJ2-5
DNA: TGTGCCAGCAGTTTAGGAGACGTATGGGGCGGCGCACACCAAGAGACCCAGTACTTC
CDR3: CASSLGDVWGGAHQETQYF

D: TRBD1
V: TRBV11-2
size: many
J: TRBJ2-7
DNA: TGTGCCAGCAGCTTGGGACAGGATTACGAGCAGTACTTC
CDR3: CASSLGQDYEQYF

D: NA
V: TRBV28
size: many
J: TRBJ2-7
DNA: TGTGCCAGCAGCCCTATCGGGGGGCCCTACGAGCAGTACTTC
CDR3: CASSPIGGPYEQYF

D: NA
V: TRBV7-6
size: many
J: TRBJ2-1
DNA: TGTGCCAGCAGCTTAAGCGTCCTTAATGAGCAGTTCTTC
CDR3: CASSLSVLNEQFF

D: TRBD2
V: TRBV6-1
size: many
J: TRBJ2-3
DNA: TGTGCCAGCAGTGAATGGGCGGGAGAGGGCACAGATACGCAGTATTTT
CDR3: CASSEWAGEGTDTQYF

D: NA
V: TRBV29-1
size: many
J: TRBJ1-2
DNA: TGCAGCGTTGAACTGCCTACTAACTATGGCTACACCTTC
CDR3: CSVELPTNYGYTF